This T cell receptor beta chain came from a study of blood T cell dynamics during melanoma immunotherapy. Study context: Metastatic melanoma patients received first-line pembrolizumab or nivolumab plus ipilimumab.

The V end lost 6 bases, the J end lost 5 bases, and 8 bases lay between the germline ends. The CDR3 is 13 residues long. Germline CDR1 reads MNHEY; CDR2 reads SVGAGI. The time point denotes: week 3, after first cycle of checkpoint inhibitor. A note on this clone: The antigen is undetermined.

Study outcomes and limitations: Clones driving repertoire changes may be melanoma-specific or general immune activation. Immune-effector CD8+ cells best matched cell-free DNA CDR3 sequences and were most clonal.

The assay received all extracted DNA from sorted CD8+ subsets. Profiling relied on immunoSEQ multiplex PCR, and the TCRdb table lists in-frame clones only, not all of them. The table has more than 10,000 clones, around 90% seen once. This TCR was recovered from a human donor with melanoma. The V gene is TRBV6-5, the J gene TRBJ1-6; D call uncertain. The source material was effector memory CD8+ T cells from blood, sampled from a patient treated with checkpoint blockade. In nucleotides, the CDR3 is TGTGCCAGCAGGCGACAAAATAATTCACCCCTCCACTTT. Translating gives CASRRQNNSPLHF.